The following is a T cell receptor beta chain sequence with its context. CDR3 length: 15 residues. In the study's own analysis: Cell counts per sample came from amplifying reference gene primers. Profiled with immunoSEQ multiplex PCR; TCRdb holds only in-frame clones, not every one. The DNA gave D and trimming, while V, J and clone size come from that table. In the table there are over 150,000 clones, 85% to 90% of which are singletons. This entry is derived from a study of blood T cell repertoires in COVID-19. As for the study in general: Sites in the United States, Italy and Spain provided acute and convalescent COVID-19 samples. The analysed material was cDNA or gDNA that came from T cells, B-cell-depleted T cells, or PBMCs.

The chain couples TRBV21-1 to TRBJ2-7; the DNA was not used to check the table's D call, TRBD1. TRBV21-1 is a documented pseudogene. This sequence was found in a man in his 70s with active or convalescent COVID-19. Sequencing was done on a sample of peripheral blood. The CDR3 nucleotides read TGTGCCAGCAGCCCGGACAGCAACCTGGGCTACGAGCAGTACTTC. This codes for CASSPDSNLGYEQYF.